The source of this T cell receptor (beta chain) is a study of T cells after yellow fever vaccination. Study summary: Fractions of limited cellularity were prepared by means of SMART-Seq v4 Ultra Low Input.

This clonotype appeared many times. The TCR cDNA carried a universal primer site and UMIs from 5'RACE template switching. TCRdb re-analysed the 5' RACE reads in MiXCR, keeping a single row per CDR3 protein. The sample shows some 26,000 distinct CDR3 sequences, 3.4% of them seen only once. The V gene lost 5 bases and the J gene lost 3 bases, with 7 bases spanning the gap. From germline, CDR1 is LNHNV and CDR2 YYDKDF (reference sequence). The CDR3 totals 13 residues. The origin of this receptor is a man aged 18-30 years who received the YFV17D yellow fever vaccine. The material was PBMCs, either bulk or a sorted T-cell subset (CD4+, CD8+, memory, or dextramer-sorted; not recorded which), obtained approximately 47 days after the first yellow fever vaccination. The chain uses TRBV15 and TRBJ1-4, with D hard to call. In DNA form, the CDR3 reads TGTGCCACCAGCTATGGACCTAATGAAAAACTGTTTTTT. This gives the protein CATSYGPNEKLFF.